This TCR beta chain stems from a study of cytomegalovirus exposure and HLA in healthy donors. The PCR contained 60 Vbeta and 13 Jbeta primers. Original processing methods: Later, 75 million to 100 million unique TCR beta chains were counted in an analysis, and roughly 10 million of them were shared. TCRdb's copy holds only in-frame clones and misses some; the assay was immunoSEQ multiplex PCR. D and trimming were read from the DNA, whereas the V and J calls and clone size are those reported in that table. The table lists over 150,000 clones, about four fifths of them singletons. Germline-derived CDR1 and CDR2 are MDHEN and SYDVKM. The CDR3 has 15 residues. The ends lost 2 bases at V and 0 bases at J; junction bases unmatched: 3. As concerns this clone: Its antigen is not identified.

Findings of the study overall: In a later analysis, at a false discovery rate of 0.05, under 20,000 TCR beta sequences were associated with HLA alleles. The authors later found most CMV-associated TCR beta chains appeared HLA-restricted. Available immune exposure information covered CMV serostatus only.

This clonotype was sampled from a woman aged 45 to 65 in good health and CMV-seronegative. V and J are TRBV28 and TRBJ2-5; 7 positions agree with TRBD1. The sequenced material came from PBMCs. CDR3 coding DNA: TGTGCCAGCAGTTTAAGACAGGGAGACCAAGAGACCCAGTACTTC. Protein product: CASSLRQGDQETQYF.